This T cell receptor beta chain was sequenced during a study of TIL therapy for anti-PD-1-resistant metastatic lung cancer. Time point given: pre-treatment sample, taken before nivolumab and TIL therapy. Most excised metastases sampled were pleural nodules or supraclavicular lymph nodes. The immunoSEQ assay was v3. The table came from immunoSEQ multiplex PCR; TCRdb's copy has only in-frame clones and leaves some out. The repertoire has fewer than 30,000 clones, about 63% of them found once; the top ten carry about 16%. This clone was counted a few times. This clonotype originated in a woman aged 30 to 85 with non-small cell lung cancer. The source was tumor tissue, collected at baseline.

CDR3 sequence (DNA): TGTGCCAGCGGACCTTTTGGGGCCAACGTCCTGACTTTC. It yields the protein CASGPFGANVLTF. The J gene is TRBJ2-6, the V gene TRBV27; D is unclear. CDR1 MNHEY and CDR2 SMNVEV come from the germline V gene (reference sequence). V gave up 8 bases and J gave up 3 bases, with 8 bases separating them. The CDR3 spans 13 residues.